This paragraph reports one TCR beta chain. As yet, its antigen is unknown. The record originates from a study of monozygotic twins with inflammatory bowel disease. Whole-study results and caveats: For repertoire similarity, concordant twins did not differ from discordant twins, possibly because power was limited. IBD patients shared fewer clonotypes with others than healthy twins, especially with disease activity.

Germline-derived CDR1 and CDR2 are MNHEY and SVGEGT. The CDR3 has 14 amino acids. An amount of 3500 ng of total RNA was used for each TCR library. TCRdb reprocessed the 5' RACE reads and keeps a single row for each CDR3 protein, giving no DNA. The sample table includes 300,000 to 400,000 distinct CDR3 sequences. The receptor's source is a human donor with ulcerative colitis or Crohn's disease, or a healthy co-twin of an affected twin (not recorded which). The chain carries TRBV6-2 or TRBV6-3 and TRBJ2-5. The material sequenced was blood. This CDR3 is CASSYSRVKETQYF.